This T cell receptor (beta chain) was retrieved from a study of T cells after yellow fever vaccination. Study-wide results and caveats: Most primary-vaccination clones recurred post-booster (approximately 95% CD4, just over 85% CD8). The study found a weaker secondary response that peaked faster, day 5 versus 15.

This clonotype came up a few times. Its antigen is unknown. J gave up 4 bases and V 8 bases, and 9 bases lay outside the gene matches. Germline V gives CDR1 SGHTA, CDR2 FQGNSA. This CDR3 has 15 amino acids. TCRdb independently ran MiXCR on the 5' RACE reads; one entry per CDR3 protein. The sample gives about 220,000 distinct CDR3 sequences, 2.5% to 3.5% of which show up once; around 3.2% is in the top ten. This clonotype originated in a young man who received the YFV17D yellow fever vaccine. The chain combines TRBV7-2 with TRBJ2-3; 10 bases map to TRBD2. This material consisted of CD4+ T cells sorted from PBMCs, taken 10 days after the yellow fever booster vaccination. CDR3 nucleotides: TGTGCCAGCCGAGCTAGCGGGGGAGGGGCAGATACGCAGTATTTT. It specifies CASRASGGGADTQYF.